This TCR beta chain was captured by sequencing in a study of T cell responses to AZD1222 COVID-19 vaccine. Study-wide results and limits: Possibly, clonal diversity was underestimated; donors were largely white British and included more females.

This clone came up once. Its antigen remains unidentified. This CDR3 is built from 13 residues. Trimming removed 5 bases from V and 8 bases from J, with 13 bases in between. Looked up from germline, CDR1 is MNHEY and CDR2 is SVGEGT. Profiled with immunoSEQ multiplex PCR; TCRdb holds only in-frame clones, not every one. This sample has 130,000 or so clones, with 94% found just once. This sequence was found in an adult in good health. Specimen: peripheral blood, collected on day 0 of AZD1222 vaccination. The gene calls are TRBV6-2 or TRBV6-3 and TRBJ2-1; D may be TRBD2 (5 bases). In nucleotides, the CDR3 is TGTGCCAGCAGTGAGCGGTCGCGCGATGAGCAGTTCTTC. It encodes CASSERSRDEQFF.